This T cell receptor beta chain was recovered during a study of T cells after yellow fever vaccination. TCRdb re-called the 5' RACE reads with MiXCR, one entry per CDR3 protein. The sample records roughly 110,000 distinct CDR3 sequences, 7% to 8.5% being singletons. The V end was cut by 3 bases, the J end by 1 base, with 10 bases between. The CDR3 sequence is 15 residues long. CDR1 is LGHNA and CDR2 is YSLEER in the germline V gene. This clonotype was picked up many times. The rearrangement joins TRBV4-3 to TRBJ1-5; D is uncertain. This specimen consisted of CD8+ T cells sorted from PBMCs, obtained 45 days after the yellow fever booster vaccination. This TCR derives from a man younger than 45 who received the YFV17D yellow fever vaccine. CDR3 residues: CASSQTRGSNQPQHF. CDR3 bases: TGCGCCAGCAGCCAGACACGTGGGAGCAATCAGCCCCAGCATTTT.